This is a list of T cell receptor beta chains from one sample in a study of metastatic and nonmetastatic thyroid tumors. TCRdb re-called clones via MiXCR from the PCR reads. The table lists roughly 20,000 clones, around 19% of them singletons. The sample taken for sequencing was blood. The source is a male donor with papillary thyroid cancer or a benign thyroid nodule (not recorded which). Some clones in this sample may be carry-over from other donors' samples. The CDR3 runs from the conserved cysteine through the conserved F or W. The D gene is left open where the match is weak. Only some rows state a clone size, as once, few, many or a class for expanded clones.

TRBV29-1	TRBJ2-3	many	TRBD1	CSGRTGTSDTQYF	TGCAGCGGACGGACAGGGACGTCAGATACGCAGTATTTT
TRBV12-3/TRBV12-4	TRBJ2-3	many	TRBD2	CASSSRTSGRATDTQYF	TGTGCCAGCAGTTCCAGGACTAGCGGGAGGGCCACAGATACGCAGTATTTT
TRBV2	TRBJ2-2	few	.	CASSLQNTGELFF	TGTGCCAGCAGTTTGCAGAACACCGGGGAGCTGTTTTTT
TRBV7-9	TRBJ2-3	many	.	CASSPVTDTQYF	TGTGCCAGCAGCCCGGTAACAGATACGCAGTATTTT
TRBV6-1	TRBJ1-4	medium-sized	.	CASRRAEANEKLFF	TGTGCCAGCCGCCGAGCGGAGGCTAATGAAAAACTGTTTTTT
TRBV9	TRBJ2-1	many	.	CASSVGIGIHNEQFF	TGTGCCAGCAGCGTAGGAATAGGGATCCACAATGAGCAGTTCTTC
TRBV4-2	TRBJ1-2	many	.	CASSQAQSYGYTF	TGTGCCAGCAGCCAAGCCCAATCTTATGGCTACACCTTC
TRBV7-9	TRBJ1-5	many	.	CASSSEGGQGQPQHF	TGTGCCAGCAGCTCAGAGGGGGGGCAGGGGCAGCCCCAGCATTTT
TRBV7-3	TRBJ2-1	.	.	CASSYSANNEQFF	TGTGCCAGCAGCTATTCCGCTAACAATGAGCAGTTCTTC
TRBV13	TRBJ1-1	many	.	CASSSTNTEAFF	TGTGCCAGCAGCTCTACGAACACTGAAGCTTTCTTT
TRBV19	TRBJ2-1	.	.	CASSVGGISSYNEQFF	TGTGCCAGTAGTGTGGGGGGCATAAGCTCCTACAATGAGCAGTTCTTC
TRBV7-9	TRBJ1-3	many	.	CASSLTEDTIYF	TGTGCCAGCAGCTTAACGGAGGACACCATATATTTT
TRBV27	TRBJ1-5	.	.	CASISDTGQQPQHF	TGTGCCAGCATTTCGGACACGGGTCAACAGCCCCAGCATTTT
TRBV27	TRBJ2-1	many	TRBD2	CASSYPPGTSRHNEQFF	TGTGCCAGCAGTTACCCCCCCGGGACTAGCAGGCACAATGAGCAGTTCTTC
TRBV5-1	TRBJ2-2	.	.	CASSLGVGNIVTGELFF	TGCGCCAGCAGCTTGGGAGTAGGGAATATTGTGACCGGGGAGCTGTTTTTT
TRBV14	TRBJ2-5	many	.	CASSQGTQYF	TGTGCCAGCAGCCAAGGGACCCAGTACTTC
TRBV3-1	TRBJ2-7	medium-sized	.	CASSQDFAGYEQYF	TGTGCCAGCAGCCAAGATTTTGCGGGATACGAGCAGTACTTC
TRBV7-8	TRBJ2-4	.	.	CASSSRPVIGEDIQYF	TGTGCCAGCAGCTCCAGACCTGTGATTGGTGAAGACATTCAGTACTTC
TRBV2	TRBJ2-3	many	TRBD2	CASSLGLDQVYGTQYF	TGTGCCAGCAGCCTTGGACTAGATCAAGTCTATGGTACGCAGTATTTT
TRBV5-4	TRBJ1-1	.	.	CASSLAFEAGRPELLGAFF	TGTGCCAGCAGCTTGGCCTTCGAGGCCGGGCGGCCCGAACTTCTCGGAGCTTTCTTT
TRBV20-1	TRBJ1-5	.	.	CSAHRGAIQPQHF	TGCAGTGCTCATCGGGGGGCAATTCAGCCCCAGCATTTT
TRBV20-1	TRBJ2-7	many	.	CSARPGARSYEQYF	TGCAGTGCTAGGCCGGGAGCCCGGTCCTACGAGCAGTACTTC
TRBV20-1	TRBJ2-2	many	.	CSARVPNTGELFF	TGCAGTGCTAGAGTTCCGAACACCGGGGAGCTGTTTTTT
TRBV9	TRBJ2-3	many	TRBD1	CASSVKGQGYDTQYF	TGTGCCAGCAGCGTAAAGGGACAGGGTTATGATACGCAGTATTTT
TRBV5-1	TRBJ1-1	many	TRBD1	CASSVSTGANTEAFF	TGCGCCAGCAGTGTTTCGACAGGGGCTAACACTGAAGCTTTCTTT
TRBV20-1	TRBJ2-1	many	TRBD2	CSADRLAVGDEQFF	TGCAGTGCCGACAGACTAGCCGTTGGGGATGAGCAGTTCTTC
TRBV7-7	TRBJ2-6	many	TRBD2	CASSLGRDPGANVLTF	TGTGCTAGCAGCTTGGGGAGGGATCCTGGGGCCAACGTCCTGACTTTC
TRBV14	TRBJ1-5	many	.	CASSSWGNQPQHF	TGTGCCAGCAGTTCCTGGGGCAATCAGCCCCAGCATTTT
TRBV6-5	TRBJ2-3	few	.	CASSTPGDLSTDTQYF	TGTGCCAGCAGTACTCCCGGGGACCTAAGCACAGATACGCAGTATTTT
TRBV30	TRBJ1-1	once	TRBD1	CAWTTGVLNTEAFF	TGTGCCTGGACGACAGGGGTGCTGAACACTGAAGCTTTCTTT
TRBV27	TRBJ2-5	.	TRBD2	CASSFPTSGGIQETQYF	TGTGCCAGCAGTTTCCCGACTAGCGGGGGGATACAAGAGACCCAGTACTTC
TRBV18	TRBJ2-7	.	TRBD1	CASSPQGAEQYF	TGTGCCAGCTCACCGCAGGGGGCCGAGCAGTACTTC
TRBV6-9	TRBJ1-1	.	.	CASSYQGPAYTEAFF	TGTGCCAGCAGTTATCAGGGTCCCGCTTACACTGAAGCTTTCTTT
TRBV6-1	TRBJ1-4	.	.	CASSSRGTRGRDEKLFF	TGTGCCAGCAGTTCGAGAGGGACAAGAGGGAGGGATGAAAAACTGTTTTTT
TRBV4-2	TRBJ2-3	.	.	CASSEDSRTSTDTQYF	TGTGCCAGCAGCGAGGACAGCCGAACTAGCACAGATACGCAGTATTTT
TRBV20-1	TRBJ2-1	.	TRBD2	CSARQGRMRLADSYNEQFF	TGCAGTGCTAGACAAGGGCGGATGAGGCTAGCGGACTCCTACAATGAGCAGTTCTTC
TRBV7-9	TRBJ1-4	.	TRBD1	CASSPPDRSNEKLFF	TGTGCCAGCAGCCCCCCGGACAGGTCGAACGAAAAACTGTTTTTT
TRBV9	TRBJ1-2	.	.	CASSVDGNYGYTF	TGTGCCAGCAGCGTAGACGGAAACTATGGCTACACCTTC
TRBV2	TRBJ2-7	.	TRBD1	CASSPPGTGVFEQYF	TGTGCCAGCAGTCCCCCCGGGACAGGGGTCTTCGAGCAGTACTTC
TRBV7-9	TRBJ2-7	many	TRBD2	CASSLAEVAGVYEQYF	TGTGCCAGCAGCTTAGCGGAGGTAGCGGGAGTGTACGAGCAGTACTTC